Reported below is one TCR beta chain. V was clipped by 1 base and J by 6 bases, with 9 bases between them. The CDR3 runs 13 residues. This specimen belongs to a study of blood T cell repertoires in COVID-19. Repertoires were generated with immunoSEQ multiplex PCR, while TCRdb's copy carries only in-frame clones and drops some. The table shows some 280,000 clones, with around 85% occurring only once. The chain carries TRBV12-3 or TRBV12-4 and TRBJ1-1, with D unresolved. The clonotype comes from a woman in her fifties or sixties with active or convalescent COVID-19. What was sequenced was peripheral blood. CDR3 protein: CASSLGEVAEAFF. CDR3 in DNA: TGTGCCAGCAGTTTAGGCGAGGTGGCTGAAGCTTTCTTT.